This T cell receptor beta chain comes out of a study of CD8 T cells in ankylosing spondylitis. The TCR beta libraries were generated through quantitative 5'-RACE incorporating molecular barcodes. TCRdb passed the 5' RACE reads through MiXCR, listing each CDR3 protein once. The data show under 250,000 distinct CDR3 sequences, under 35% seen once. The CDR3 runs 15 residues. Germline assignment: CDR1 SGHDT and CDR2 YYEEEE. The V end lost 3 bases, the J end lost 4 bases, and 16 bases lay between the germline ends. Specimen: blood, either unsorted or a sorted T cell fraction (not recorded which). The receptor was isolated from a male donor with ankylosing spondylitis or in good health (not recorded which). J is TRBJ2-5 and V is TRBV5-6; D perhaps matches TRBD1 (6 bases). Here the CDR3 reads CASSSPRQVGETQYF. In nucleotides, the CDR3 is TGTGCCAGCAGCTCCCCGAGACAGGTGGGAGAGACCCAGTACTTC.